The 18 T cell receptor beta chains reported below all come from one sample, sequenced in a study of OX40 agonist ivuxolimab in advanced cancers. Some clones are missing from TCRdb's copy, which holds only in-frame ones; the method was immunoSEQ multiplex PCR. The sample has tens of thousands of clones, about 82% seen once. The specimen was CD4+ or CD8+ T cells sorted from blood, collected in a trial of the OX40 agonist ivuxolimab. The receptors come from an adult with an advanced solid tumor such as melanoma, head and neck, liver or kidney cancer.

V is TRBV7-3 and J is TRBJ2-7, with D unresolved. The CDR3 spans 13 residues. Germline CDR1 reads SGHTA; CDR2 reads FQGTGA. V was trimmed by 2 bases and J by 6 bases, leaving 11 bases between them. CDR3 in DNA: TGTGCCAGCAGCTTATTTAGAGGCAGCGAGCAGTACTTC. Translating gives CASSLFRGSEQYF.

CDR3 DNA: TGTGCCAGCAGCTTTACGCTAGCGGGACTCAATGAGCAGTTCTTC. This codes for CASSFTLAGLNEQFF. The V gene is TRBV7-3, the J gene TRBJ2-1; TRBD2 agrees at 9 bases. The CDR3 runs 15 residues. CDR1 is SGHTA and CDR2 is FQGTGA in the germline V gene. With 3 bases clipped from V and 6 bases from J, the junction kept 6 bases outside the gene matches.

The V call is TRBV11-3, the J call TRBJ2-2; D is undetermined. Germline V CDR1 and CDR2: SGHNT, YENEEA. Between the trimmed V and J ends, which lost 5 bases and 7 bases, there was a span of 5 bases. The CDR3 consists of 11 residues. The CDR3 spells CASSLYGELFF. CDR3 in DNA: TGTGCCAGCAGCCTATACGGGGAGCTGTTTTTT.

The chain combines TRBV21-1 with TRBJ2-5; TRBD2 is the table's D call, not checked against the DNA. The J call is uncertain, as TRBJ2-7 better fits the DNA end. TRBV21-1 has pseudogene status. The CDR3 contains 12 residues. This chain's CDR3 is CASSKPSYEQYF. The CDR3 nucleotides are TGTGCCAGCAGCAAACCATCCTACGAGCAGTACTTC.

The chain combines TRBV4-1 with TRBJ2-2; 7 nucleotides agree with TRBD2. V lost 4 bases to trimming and J lost 5 bases; unmatched junction nucleotides: 7. This CDR3 has 15 amino acids. The germline V gene has CDR1 MGHRA and CDR2 YSYEKL. The CDR3 nucleotides read TGCGCCAGCAGCCCTCGGGAGGCACCAACCGGGGAGCTGTTTTTT. This translates into CASSPREAPTGELFF.

The rearrangement uses TRBV11-2 and TRBJ2-2, with a possible D match to TRBD1 (6 bases). The V end was cut by 6 bases, the J end by 1 base, with 9 bases between. The germline V gene has CDR1 SGHAT and CDR2 FQNNGV. The CDR3 totals 14 residues. CDR3 residues: CASSPTGNTGELFF. CDR3 sequence (DNA): TGTGCCAGCAGTCCGACAGGGAACACCGGGGAGCTGTTTTTT.

V is TRBV4-3 and J is TRBJ2-5; D perhaps matches TRBD2 (5 bases). The V end lost 0 bases, the J end lost 3 bases, and 14 bases lay between the germline ends. The germline CDR1 and CDR2 sequences are LGHNA and YSLEER. This CDR3 spans 16 amino acids. In DNA, the CDR3 is TGCGCCAGCAGCCAAGATCTAGGCTTCGGGGAAGAGACCCAGTACTTC. Protein product: CASSQDLGFGEETQYF.

The rearrangement joins TRBV7-2 to TRBJ1-5; D uncertain. Germline CDR1 reads SGHTA; CDR2 reads FQGNSA. This CDR3 region has 16 residues. The germline V and J ends were trimmed by 1 base and 0 bases, with 10 bases remaining between them. CDR3 bases: TGTGCCAGCAGCTTAGATGTCGGAGGTAGCAATCAGCCCCAGCATTTT. It encodes CASSLDVGGSNQPQHF.

This sequence joins TRBV4-3 and TRBJ2-1; D call uncertain. The V gene's germline CDR1 is LGHNA and CDR2 YSLEER. The CDR3 covers 13 residues. The germline V and J ends were trimmed by 1 base and 2 bases, with 3 bases remaining between them. This CDR3 is CASSQVPYNEQFF. The CDR3 DNA reads TGCGCCAGCAGCCAAGTCCCCTACAATGAGCAGTTCTTC.

The chain carries TRBV7-4 and TRBJ1-6, with D hard to call. The germline V and J ends were trimmed by 5 bases and 11 bases, with 13 bases remaining between them. CDR3 length equals 13 residues. Germline CDR1 is SGHVT and CDR2 is SQSDAQ. CDR3 coding DNA: TGTGCCAGCAGCCCCAAAGAGTACCCACCCCTCCACTTT. It yields the protein CASSPKEYPPLHF.

The chain couples TRBV18 to TRBJ1-1, with D perhaps matching TRBD1 (5 bases). Germline CDR1 reads KGHSH; CDR2 reads LQKENI. V lost 5 bases to trimming and J lost 2 bases, with 15 bases between them. The CDR3 has 15 residues. The CDR3 loop is CASSGWTKENTEAFF. In DNA form, the CDR3 reads TGTGCCAGCTCAGGTTGGACAAAAGAAAACACTGAAGCTTTCTTT.

This clone was recorded only once. The rearrangement links TRBV5-5 to TRBJ1-4; D is unresolved. Germline V gene data show CDR1 as SGHKS and CDR2 as YYEKEE (reference sequence). The CDR3 spans 14 residues. The V end was cut by 3 bases, the J end by 1 base, with 7 bases between. The CDR3 coding sequence is TGTGCCAGCAGCTCAGGCGGAACTAATGAAAAACTGTTTTTT. This sequence encodes CASSSGGTNEKLFF. Drawing the rest from reference TRBV5-5 and TRBJ1-4, the complete variable domain is DAGVTQSPTHLIKTRGQQVTLRCSPISGHKSVSWYQQVLGQGPQFIFQYYEKEERGRGNFPDRFSARQFPNYSSELNVNALLLGDSALYLCASSSGGTNEKLFFGSGTQLSVL.

The chain joins TRBV18 to TRBJ1-3; TRBD1 agrees at 10 bases. The CDR3 extends over 17 amino acids. Germline CDR1 KGHSH, CDR2 LQKENI. Unmatched junction bases numbered 7, after V lost 3 bases and J lost 2 bases. The CDR3 DNA sequence: TGTGCCAGCTCACCCCTCCCTGACAGGGGGCCTGGAAACACCATATATTTT. This translates into CASSPLPDRGPGNTIYF.

This clone was observed a handful of times. V gene TRBV11-2 combines with J gene TRBJ2-1; 9 bases fit TRBD2. The CDR3 has 16 amino acids. Germline lookup yields CDR1 SGHAT and CDR2 FQNNGV. V shed 5 bases and J 5 bases; nucleotides not matched to a gene: 10. The CDR3 region has the DNA TGTGCCAGCAGCGCATTGACTAGCGGTTCTCACAATGAGCAGTTCTTC. Protein product: CASSALTSGSHNEQFF.

V and J are TRBV19 and TRBJ2-5; possible D gene TRBD2, 6 bases. Germline V lookup: CDR1 LNHDA, CDR2 SQIVND (reference sequence). The CDR3 extends over 15 amino acids. The V gene lost 1 base and the J gene lost 2 bases, with 11 bases spanning the gap. DNA for the CDR3: TGTGCCAGTAGTATAGGGGGGGTGGTGCAAGAGACCCAGTACTTC. Translated: CASSIGGVVQETQYF.

CDR3 in amino acids: CASSPGLGEAFF. Here the CDR3 DNA reads TGTGCCAGCAGCCCGGGGCTGGGTGAAGCTTTCTTT. The J gene is TRBJ1-1, the V gene TRBV11-3; a weak D match, TRBD1 (5 bases). V dropped 5 bases and J dropped 7 bases, with 11 bases sitting between them. CDR1 is SGHNT and CDR2 is YENEEA in the germline V gene. The CDR3 is 12 amino acids.

This clone appeared a single time. This chain uses TRBV7-2 with TRBJ2-1, with D unresolved. The V end lost 2 bases, the J end lost 1 base, and 6 bases lay between the germline ends. Germline values: CDR1 SGHTA, CDR2 FQGNSA. There are 14 residues in the CDR3. In DNA form, the CDR3 reads TGTGCCAGCAGCTTAAGGTGGTCCTACAATGAGCAGTTCTTC. This sequence encodes CASSLRWSYNEQFF. The entire variable domain, with the rest obtained from reference TRBV7-2 and TRBJ2-1, is as follows: GAGVSQSPSNKVTEKGKDVELRCDPISGHTALYWYRQSLGQGLEFLIYFQGNSAPDKSGLPSDRFSAERTGGSVSTLTIQRTQQEDSAVYLCASSLRWSYNEQFFGPGTRLTVL.

J is TRBJ1-2 and V is TRBV10-3; D is unclear. Between the trimmed V and J ends, which lost 6 bases and 5 bases, there was a span of 13 bases. The CDR3 covers 13 residues. The germline V gene encodes CDR1 ENHRY and CDR2 SYGVKD. CDR3 region: CAISGDKTYGYTF. In DNA form, the CDR3 reads TGTGCCATCAGCGGAGACAAGACTTATGGCTACACCTTC.